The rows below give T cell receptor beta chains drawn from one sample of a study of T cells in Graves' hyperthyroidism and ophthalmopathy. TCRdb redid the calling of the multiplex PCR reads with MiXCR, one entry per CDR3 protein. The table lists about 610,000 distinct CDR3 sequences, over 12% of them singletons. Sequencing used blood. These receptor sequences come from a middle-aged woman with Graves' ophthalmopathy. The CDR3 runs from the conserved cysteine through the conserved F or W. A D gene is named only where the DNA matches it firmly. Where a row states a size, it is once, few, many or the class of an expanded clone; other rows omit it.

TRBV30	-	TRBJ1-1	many	CAWGDGANTEAFF	TGTGCCTGGGGAGATGGCGCGAACACTGAAGCTTTCTTT
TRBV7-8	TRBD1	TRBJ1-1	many	CASSLVDRGLVTEAFF	TGTGCCAGCAGCTTAGTAGACAGGGGGCTGGTCACTGAAGCTTTCTTT
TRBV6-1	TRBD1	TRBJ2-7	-	CASSPWDSSSSYEQYF	TGTGCCAGCAGTCCGTGGGACAGTTCAAGCTCCTACGAGCAGTACTTC
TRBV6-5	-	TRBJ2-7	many	CASSYSQGRGDIYEQYF	TGTGCCAGCAGTTACTCTCAGGGGAGGGGGGATATCTACGAGCAGTACTTC
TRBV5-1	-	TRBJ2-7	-	CASSLTWASYEQYF	TGCGCCAGCAGCTTGACATGGGCGTCCTACGAGCAGTACTTC
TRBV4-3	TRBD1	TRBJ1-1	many	CASSQTGQENTEAFF	TGCGCCAGCAGCCAGACGGGACAGGAGAACACTGAAGCTTTCTTT
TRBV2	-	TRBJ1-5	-	CASSAVLGSNQPQHF	TGTGCCAGCAGTGCCGTCCTAGGGAGCAATCAGCCCCAGCATTTT
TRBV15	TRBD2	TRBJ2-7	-	CATSSLTETSGYYEQYF	TGTGCCACCAGCAGCCTGACCGAGACTAGCGGATACTACGAGCAGTACTTC
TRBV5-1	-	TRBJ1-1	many	CASRPGLNTEAFF	TGCGCCAGCAGACCTGGACTGAACACTGAAGCTTTCTTT
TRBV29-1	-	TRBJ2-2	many	CSVPWDGDTGELFF	TGCAGCGTGCCCTGGGACGGAGACACCGGGGAGCTGTTTTTT
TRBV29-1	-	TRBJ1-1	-	CSGYSAGLNTEAFF	TGCAGCGGGTACAGTGCTGGCCTGAACACTGAAGCTTTCTTT
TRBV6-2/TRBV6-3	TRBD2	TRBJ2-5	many	CASHKQLAGAGQETQYF	TGTGCCAGCCATAAACAATTAGCGGGAGCAGGCCAAGAGACCCAGTACTTC
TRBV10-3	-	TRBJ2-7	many	CAISESLGGTDEQYF	TGTGCCATCAGTGAGTCTCTCGGGGGCACCGACGAGCAGTACTTC
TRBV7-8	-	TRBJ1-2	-	CASSAFGYTF	TGTGCCAGCAGCGCCTTTGGCTACACCTTC
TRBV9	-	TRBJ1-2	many	CASSVEPTANYGYTF	TGTGCCAGCAGCGTAGAGCCGACAGCCAACTATGGCTACACCTTC
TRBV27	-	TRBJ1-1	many	CASSEVLQGLTEAFF	TGTGCCAGCAGTGAAGTACTCCAGGGGTTAACTGAAGCTTTCTTT
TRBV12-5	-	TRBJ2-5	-	CASGLGTYQETQYF	TGTGCTAGTGGTCTGGGAACGTACCAAGAGACCCAGTACTTC
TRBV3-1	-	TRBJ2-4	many	CASSLGAGENIQYF	TGTGCCAGCAGCCTGGGTGCGGGTGAAAACATTCAGTACTTC
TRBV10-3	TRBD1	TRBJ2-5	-	CAISAQGAETQYF	TGTGCCATCAGCGCACAGGGGGCAGAGACCCAGTACTTC
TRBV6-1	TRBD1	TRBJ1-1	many	CASSQGAWAFF	TGTGCCAGCAGCCAGGGGGCTTGGGCTTTCTTT
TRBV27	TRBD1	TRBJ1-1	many	CASSRRGSDEAFF	TGTGCCAGCAGCCGCAGGGGGTCGGATGAAGCTTTCTTT
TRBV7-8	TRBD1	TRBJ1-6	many	CASSSGQNDSPLHF	TGTGCCAGCAGCTCGGGACAGAATGATTCACCCCTCCACTTT
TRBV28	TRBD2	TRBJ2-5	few	CASSLVGLAGVQQETQYF	TGTGCCAGCAGTTTAGTTGGACTAGCGGGAGTCCAGCAAGAGACCCAGTACTTC
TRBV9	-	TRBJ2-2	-	CASTPEGVNTGELFF	TGTGCCAGCACCCCGGAAGGGGTCAACACCGGGGAGCTGTTTTTT
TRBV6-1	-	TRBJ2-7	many	CASSERKHYVYEQYF	TGTGCCAGCAGTGAAAGGAAGCACTATGTCTACGAGCAGTACTTC
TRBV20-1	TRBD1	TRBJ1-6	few	CSARDRANSPLHF	TGCAGTGCCCGGGACAGGGCAAATTCACCCCTCCACTTT
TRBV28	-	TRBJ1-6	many	CASSLARGYNSPLHF	TGTGCCAGCAGTTTAGCCAGGGGCTATAATTCACCCCTCCACTTT
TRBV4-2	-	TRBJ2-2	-	CASSQGVDTGELFF	TGTGCCAGCAGCCAAGGCGTAGACACCGGGGAGCTGTTTTTT
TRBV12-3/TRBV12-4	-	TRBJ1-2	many	CASSTNNRYGYTF	TGTGCCAGCAGTACCAACAATCGGTATGGCTACACCTTC
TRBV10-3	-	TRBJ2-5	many	CAISIRGGQETQYF	TGTGCCATCAGTATCAGGGGGGGCCAAGAGACCCAGTACTTC
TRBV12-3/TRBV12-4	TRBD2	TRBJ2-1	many	CASSSGLAGGFNEQFF	TGTGCCAGCAGCTCCGGACTAGCGGGAGGTTTCAATGAGCAGTTCTTC
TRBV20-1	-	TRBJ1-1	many	CSARVRIMNTEAFF	TGCAGTGCTAGGGTGCGGATCATGAACACTGAAGCTTTCTTT
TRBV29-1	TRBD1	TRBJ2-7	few	CSVETGFSYEQYF	TGCAGCGTTGAGACAGGGTTCTCCTACGAGCAGTACTTC
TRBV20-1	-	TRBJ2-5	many	CSANFGGETQYF	TGCAGTGCGAACTTTGGGGGGGAGACCCAGTACTTC
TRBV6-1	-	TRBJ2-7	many	CASSPDPAGSYEQYF	TGTGCCAGCAGCCCGGACCCCGCGGGCTCCTACGAGCAGTACTTC
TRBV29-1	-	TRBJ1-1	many	CSVDPGRNTEAFF	TGCAGCGTTGATCCGGGTCGGAACACTGAAGCTTTCTTT
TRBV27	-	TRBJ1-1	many	CASSLLGGVTEAFF	TGTGCCAGCAGTTTACTAGGGGGTGTCACTGAAGCTTTCTTT
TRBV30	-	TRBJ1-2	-	CAWSPPGGYTF	TGTGCCTGGAGCCCCCCCGGTGGCTACACCTTC
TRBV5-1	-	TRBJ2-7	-	CASSLEGVGEQYF	TGCGCCAGCAGCTTGGAGGGGGTCGGCGAGCAGTACTTC
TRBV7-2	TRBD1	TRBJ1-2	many	CASSPDRVNGYTF	TGTGCCAGCAGCCCGGACAGGGTAAATGGCTACACCTTC
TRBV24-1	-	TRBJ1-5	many	CAPRARGYSNQPQHF	TGTGCCCCCCGTGCTAGGGGTTATAGCAATCAGCCCCAGCATTTT
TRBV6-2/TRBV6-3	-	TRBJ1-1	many	CASGLDVDTEAFF	TGTGCCAGCGGGTTGGACGTGGACACTGAAGCTTTCTTT
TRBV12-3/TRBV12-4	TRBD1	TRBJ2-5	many	CASSLLGQGRGTQYF	TGTGCCAGCAGTCTCTTGGGACAGGGAAGGGGGACCCAGTACTTC
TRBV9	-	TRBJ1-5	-	CASSPGVSQPQHF	TGTGCCAGCAGCCCAGGGGTAAGTCAGCCCCAGCATTTT
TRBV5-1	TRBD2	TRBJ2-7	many	CASSLPGTSGRAREQYF	TGCGCCAGCAGCTTGCCCGGGACTAGCGGGAGGGCCCGGGAGCAGTACTTC
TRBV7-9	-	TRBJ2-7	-	CASTHGAGLVEQYF	TGTGCCAGCACCCACGGGGCTGGGCTCGTCGAGCAGTACTTC
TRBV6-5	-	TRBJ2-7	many	CASTYGMNSEQYF	TGTGCCAGCACTTACGGGATGAATAGCGAGCAGTACTTC
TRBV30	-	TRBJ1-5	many	CAWASEGNQPQHF	TGTGCCTGGGCGTCAGAGGGCAATCAGCCCCAGCATTTT
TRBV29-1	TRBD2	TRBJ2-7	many	CSAVGLADSYEQYF	TGCAGCGCCGTGGGACTAGCGGACTCCTACGAGCAGTACTTC
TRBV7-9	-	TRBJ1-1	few	CASSPWDLNTEAFF	TGTGCCAGCAGCCCCTGGGACCTGAACACTGAAGCTTTCTTT
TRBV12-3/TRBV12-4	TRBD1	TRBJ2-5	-	CASSEGGQGKQETQYF	TGTGCCAGCAGTGAGGGAGGACAGGGGAAACAAGAGACCCAGTACTTC
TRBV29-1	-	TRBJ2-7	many	CSVVRGGYEQYF	TGCAGCGTTGTCCGAGGGGGTTACGAGCAGTACTTC
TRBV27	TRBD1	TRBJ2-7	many	CASSSVMTGDEQYF	TGTGCCAGCAGTTCCGTCATGACAGGGGATGAGCAGTACTTC
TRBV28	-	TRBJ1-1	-	CASSISSTKGAFF	TGTGCCAGCAGTATTTCCTCGACAAAGGGTGCTTTCTTT
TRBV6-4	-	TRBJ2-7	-	CASSVHFYEQYF	TGTGCCAGCAGTGTCCACTTCTACGAGCAGTACTTC
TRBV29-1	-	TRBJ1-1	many	CSVKGEGYTEAFF	TGCAGCGTCAAAGGGGAAGGTTACACTGAAGCTTTCTTT
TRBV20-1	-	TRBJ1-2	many	CSAPAGAGLYYGYTF	TGCAGTGCTCCTGCCGGTGCGGGGCTTTACTATGGCTACACCTTC
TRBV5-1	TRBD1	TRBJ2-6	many	CASRQTGDGANVLTF	TGCGCCAGCAGACAGACAGGGGATGGGGCCAACGTCCTGACTTTC
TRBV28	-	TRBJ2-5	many	CASSLFPPQLGPRGAETQYF	TGTGCCAGCAGTTTATTCCCTCCCCAGCTGGGACCGCGCGGCGCGGAGACCCAGTACTTC
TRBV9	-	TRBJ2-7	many	CASSVRVADEQYF	TGTGCCAGCAGCGTTCGGGTAGCGGACGAGCAGTACTTC